What follows are 13 T cell receptor beta chains derived from one specimen sequenced in a study of CXCR3-negative and CXCR3-positive naive CD8 T cells (dated by TCRdb to about 2019). The sequencer was a NextSeq 550. The Human TCR Profiling Kit (MiLaboratory) was used to make UMI-labeled 5' RACE TRB cDNA libraries. Through TCRdb reprocessing, the reads give one entry per CDR3 protein sequence; DNA is omitted. This sample's table lists 6,000 to 7,000 distinct CDR3 sequences. The ten largest clones capture 1.1% to 1.5% of the sample. General conclusions and limits of the study: Compared with CXCR3-negative naive cells, CXCR3-positive naive cells had TRB CDR3s with higher hydrophobicity (lower Kidera factor 4), lower energy, and higher strength and volume indices.

No cognate antigen is known for these TCRs. The specimen sequenced was naive CXCR3+ CD8+ T cells from blood. The cell subset or site label for this specimen denotes: CD45RO-CCR7+CD27+CD95- naive CD8+ T cells expressing CXCR3 (TNR3+). These receptors all stem from a human donor in good health. Some clones in this sample may be carry-over from other donors' samples.

The V call is TRBV20-1, the J call TRBJ2-1. Germline V gene data show CDR1 as DFQATT and CDR2 as SNEGSKA (reference sequence). The CDR3 covers 11 residues. This CDR3 reads CSARDVGEQFF.

The rearrangement joins TRBV29-1 to TRBJ2-5; TCRdb selects TRBD1, and the lack of DNA leaves this call unchecked. The germline V gene encodes CDR1 SQVTM and CDR2 ANQGSEA. This CDR3 spans 12 amino acids. CDR3 in amino acids: CSVELTEETQYF.

The chain carries TRBV13 and TRBJ2-7. Germline V gene data show CDR1 as PRHDT and CDR2 as FYEKMQ (reference sequence). The CDR3 has 13 residues. The CDR3 here is CASRNGATYEQYF.

The J gene is TRBJ2-3, the V gene TRBV29-1; the D call from TCRdb, TRBD2, cannot be confirmed without DNA. Germline CDR1 SQVTM, CDR2 ANQGSEA. The length of the CDR3 is 13 residues. The CDR3 loop is CSVGPGSTDTQYF.

The CDR3: CASSDGARDIPSDEQFF. The V call is TRBV2, the J call TRBJ2-1; the TRBD1 assignment by TCRdb is unverifiable without DNA. This CDR3 region has 17 residues. Germline V gene sequence: CDR1 SNHLY, CDR2 FYNNEI.

V is TRBV6-4 and J is TRBJ2-1; TCRdb's D call, TRBD2, is unchecked because there is no DNA. Germline V CDR1 and CDR2: MRHNA, SNTAGT. The CDR3 sequence is 14 residues long. CDR3 sequence: CASSDSPSVNEQFF.

The rearrangement uses TRBV12-3 or TRBV12-4 and TRBJ1-1. The CDR3 loop spans 14 amino acids. CDR3 sequence reads: CASSLARADTEAFF.

This clonotype registers medium-sized by frequency. J is TRBJ2-7 and V is TRBV7-3; TCRdb indicates TRBD1, and absent DNA this call remains unverified. The CDR3 extends over 13 amino acids. From germline, CDR1 is SGHTA and CDR2 FQGTGA. The CDR3 sequence is CASSLTGAEEQYF.

Its frequency marks this clonotype as medium-sized (0.01 to 0.1%). The V call is TRBV9, the J call TRBJ1-2; TCRdb returns TRBD1, unconfirmable since there is no DNA. Germline CDR1 reads SGDLS; CDR2 reads YYNGEE. This CDR3 spans 16 amino acids. The CDR3 region is CASSADRDGLNYGYTF.

This clonotype is classed as medium-sized by frequency. The J gene is TRBJ2-1, the V gene TRBV29-1; TCRdb calls TRBD1, which cannot be checked without DNA. Germline CDR1 is SQVTM and CDR2 is ANQGSEA. The CDR3 consists of 12 residues. CDR3 residues: CSVVGPRPEQFF.

This clonotype is deemed medium-sized (0.01 to 0.1%) by its frequency. The V and J genes are TRBV9 and TRBJ1-2. This CDR3 is 15 amino acids long. The germline CDR1 and CDR2 sequences are SGDLS and YYNGEE. The CDR3 protein is CASSVVPPGLYGYTF.

According to its frequency, this clonotype is medium-sized. This chain connects TRBV5-6 to TRBJ2-1; TCRdb designates TRBD2, a call that cannot be tested without DNA. Germline assignment: CDR1 SGHDT and CDR2 YYEEEE. This CDR3 contains 18 residues. The CDR3 region is CASSPIGGLAGTYNEQFF.

This clonotype counts as medium-sized by frequency. The chain is built from TRBV7-9 and TRBJ2-3; the TCRdb D gene call, TRBD1, has no DNA to confirm it. Germline values: CDR1 SEHNR, CDR2 FQNEAQ (reference sequence). This CDR3 has 16 residues. The CDR3 region is CASSADRGGVTDTQYF.